Here is one TCR beta chain with its context. In germline, CDR1 is DFQATT, CDR2 SNEGSKA (reference sequence). The CDR3 runs 14 residues. This specimen comes from a study of identical twins. cDNA molecules carried unique molecular identifiers, and template switching added a universal primer site. TCRdb used MiXCR to reprocess the 5' RACE reads, holding one entry per CDR3 protein. The sample includes 570,000 or so distinct CDR3 sequences, just under 10% seen only once; the top ten take approximately 3.2%. This sample was shared with a second study, whose subject was yellow fever vaccine responses in identical twins.

Sequenced sample: PBMCs. The V and J genes are TRBV20-1 and TRBJ2-3; 7 bases line up with TRBD1. This sequence originates from a woman between 18 and 30 years old in good health. CDR3 DNA sequence: TGCGGCGTAGACCGGGACAGTAATACAGATACGCAGTATTTT. Translation gives CGVDRDSNTDTQYF.